Listed below are T cell receptor beta chains from one sample, sequenced in a study of blood T cells in healthy people across ages. TCRdb passed the 5' RACE reads through MiXCR, listing each CDR3 protein once. The sample records about 1.7 million distinct CDR3 sequences, over 25% being singletons. Specimen: blood. The receptor set was obtained from a woman in her 30s in good health. Each CDR3 is given with its conserved first and last residue.

v_call	j_call	cdr3_aa
TRBV6-2/TRBV6-3	TRBJ2-4	CASKIAGLAKNIQYF
TRBV28	TRBJ1-1	CASSLIVGGEAFF
TRBV6-1	TRBJ2-1	CASSDMGGSYNEQFF
TRBV20-1	TRBJ1-2	CSARDQISLDRTNYGYTF
TRBV9	TRBJ2-1	CASSVSRRLAPYNEQFF
TRBV27	TRBJ2-5	CASSSRLAGVLETQYF
TRBV4-1	-	CASSQISGGLYEQYF
TRBV7-2	TRBJ2-5	CASSPRKGGVETQYF
TRBV14	TRBJ2-1	CASSQFRGSNEQFF
TRBV9	TRBJ2-1	CASSGTGPYNEQFF
TRBV29-1	TRBJ1-1	CSVAHRQVNTEAFF
TRBV5-1	TRBJ2-1	CASSYGLAGTFNNEQFF
TRBV9	TRBJ1-2	CASSPETGASGDYGYTF
TRBV11-2	TRBJ1-1	CASSLAPLNTEAFF
TRBV29-1	TRBJ1-2	CSVPRRGGDGYTF
TRBV27	TRBJ1-1	CASSLQGARRTEAFF
TRBV12-3/TRBV12-4	TRBJ2-6	CASSLQGSSSGANVLTF
TRBV10-3	TRBJ2-5	CAISESREETQYF
TRBV9	TRBJ2-1	CASSARDGGRVQETQFF
TRBV5-1	TRBJ2-7	CASSPDGGAYEQYF
TRBV9	TRBJ2-5	CASNGTGGETQYF
TRBV10-3	TRBJ2-7	CAISVGNYEQYF
TRBV5-1	TRBJ2-1	CASSFGQGYNGQFF
TRBV18	TRBJ2-3	CASSPSGSQVDTQYF
TRBV18	TRBJ1-5	CASSPGDRDQPQHF
TRBV5-1	TRBJ2-5	CASSQLGKGVQTQYF
TRBV12-3/TRBV12-4	TRBJ2-5	CASRGLGGGETQYF
TRBV29-1	TRBJ2-5	CSVTSGEETQYF
TRBV20-1	TRBJ1-4	CSATGAQVNEKLFF
TRBV6-1	TRBJ2-7	CASFNSGANPYEQYF
TRBV11-1	TRBJ2-3	CASSLDGLGLDTQYF
TRBV28	TRBJ2-7	CASSSHGPSYEQYF
TRBV7-6	TRBJ2-1	CASSRSTSGGSRYNEQFF
TRBV21-1	TRBJ2-5	CASSKVSGQGFLGRETQYF
TRBV7-6	TRBJ1-6	CASSLALRNSPLHF
TRBV24-1	TRBJ2-1	CATSDRPGVRDRSYNEQFF
TRBV29-1	TRBJ2-7	CSAGGAAVYEQYF
TRBV20-1	TRBJ1-6	CSARDSGSSFNSPLHF
TRBV2	TRBJ1-1	CASSEALRGWTEAFF